Listed below are T cell receptor beta chains from one sample, sequenced in a study of beta chain features in type 1 diabetes. Some clones are missing from TCRdb's copy, which holds only in-frame ones; the method was immunoSEQ multiplex PCR. The table has hundreds of thousands of clones, about 14% seen once. Sequenced sample: central memory CD4+ T cells from blood. These receptors were taken from a man aged 25-45 years in good health. Each CDR3 is given with its conserved first and last residue. The D gene is left open where the match is weak. Some rows have no size entry. The others give once, few or many, or a class for an expanded clone.

- TRBJ1-2 TRBV7-2 12 - TGTGCCAGCAGCTTATACGGTTATGGCTACACCTTC CASSLYGYGYTF
- TRBJ1-5 TRBV7-9 12 many TGTGCCAGCAGCACAGCGGATCAGCCCCAGCATTTT CASSTADQPQHF
- TRBJ1-1 TRBV7-2 13 few TGTGCCAGCAGCTATACGCCGGGGATAGAGGCTTTCTTT CASSYTPGIEAFF
TRBD1 TRBJ1-1 TRBV29-1 9 many TGCAGCGATCAAACAGGGGGGAGGTTT CSDQTGGRF
TRBD1 TRBJ1-2 TRBV5-5 14 - TGTGCCAGCAGCTTGTACAGGGGGGTATCTGGCTACACCTTC CASSLYRGVSGYTF
- TRBJ2-3 TRBV7-8 12 - TGTGCCAGCAGCTACGGAAAAGATACGCAGTATTTT CASSYGKDTQYF
- TRBJ2-7 TRBV21-1 12 many TGTGCCAGCAGGGAAGGGGGCTACGAGCAGTACTTC CASREGGYEQYF
- TRBJ2-7 TRBV7-8 14 many TGTGCCAGCAGCTTAGCGGAGGCCCTCTACGAGCAGTACTTC CASSLAEALYEQYF
- TRBJ1-2 TRBV25-1 13 - TGTGCCAGCAGCCGAGGGGGGTTTGGTGGCTACACCTTC CASSRGGFGGYTF
- TRBJ1-2 TRBV14 14 few TGTGCCAGCAGCCAAGGGTACAGTAGTTATGGCTACACCTTC CASSQGYSSYGYTF
TRBD1 TRBJ1-1 TRBV2 14 many TGTGCCAGCAGTCCACAGGGGAGGGGTACTGAAGCTTTCTTT CASSPQGRGTEAFF
TRBD1 TRBJ1-2 TRBV27 14 - TGTGCCAGCAGCATCTCCGACAGGGGGTATGGCTACACCTTC CASSISDRGYGYTF
- TRBJ2-1 TRBV2 15 few TGTGCCAGCAGTGCCTTTGTCGGGAACATGAATGAGCAGTTCTTC CASSAFVGNMNEQFF
TRBD1 TRBJ2-5 TRBV11-2 15 few TGTGCCAGCAGCTCTCCGGGACAGGGGAAGGAGACCCAGTACTTC CASSSPGQGKETQYF
- TRBJ2-1 TRBV7-7 13 - TGTGCCAGCAGTTTAGAGGCGGGCAATGAGCAGTTCTTC CASSLEAGNEQFF
- TRBJ1-4 TRBV5-4 13 - TGTGCCAGCAGCACAACAACTAATGAAAAACTGTTTTTT CASSTTTNEKLFF
- TRBJ2-6 TRBV27 16 - TGTGCCAGCAGTTTCTCCTCTCGTAAAGGGGCCAACGTCCTGACTTTC CASSFSSRKGANVLTF
TRBD1 TRBJ1-1 TRBV15 12 few TGTGCCACCGCAATCGACAGGGGTTTGGCTTTCTTT CATAIDRGLAFF
- TRBJ1-4 TRBV27 13 - TGTGCCAGCAGTTTTAGGGGACGGGAAAAACTGTTTTTT CASSFRGREKLFF
- TRBJ2-1 TRBV7-2 11 few TGTGCCAGCAGCTTTACAGGTGAGCAGTTCTTC CASSFTGEQFF
TRBD2 TRBJ2-1 TRBV2 16 - TGTGCCAGCAGTACTGGCGGGGGGCGCTCCTACAATGAGCAGTTCTTC CASSTGGGRSYNEQFF
- TRBJ1-1 TRBV19 13 - TGTGCCAGTACTACGAGGGCCGGCACTGAAGCTTTCTTT CASTTRAGTEAFF
TRBD1 TRBJ2-7 TRBV2 16 few TGTGCCAGCAGTGATTTACCGGCAGGGGGTCCCTACGAGCAGTACTTC CASSDLPAGGPYEQYF
TRBD2 TRBJ2-1 TRBV18 15 few TGTGCCAGCTCACCAATAGCGGGGGCCTACAATGAGCAGTTCTTC CASSPIAGAYNEQFF
TRBD2 TRBJ2-7 TRBV11-2 14 - TGTGCCAGCAGCCGACTAGCGGGCCGCTACGAGCAGTACTTC CASSRLAGRYEQYF
TRBD1 TRBJ1-1 TRBV7-2 13 - TGTGCCAGCAGCTTATGGGGACAGAGCGAAGCTTTCTTT CASSLWGQSEAFF
- TRBJ1-6 TRBV19 13 few TGTGCCAGTAGTTGGGGACGCGATTCACCCCTCCACTTT CASSWGRDSPLHF
TRBD1 TRBJ2-5 TRBV6-5 13 - TGTGCCAGCAGTTCGAGACAGGGGAGGACCCAGTACTTC CASSSRQGRTQYF
- TRBJ1-2 TRBV5-4 14 many TGTGCCAGCAGCCCCGAAGGCAGCTCCTATGGCTACACCTTC CASSPEGSSYGYTF
TRBD2 TRBJ2-7 TRBV10-3 14 - TGTGCCATCAAGGGGGTAGCGGGGGGCTACGAGCAGTACTTC CAIKGVAGGYEQYF
TRBD2 TRBJ2-1 TRBV6-6 12 - TGTGCCAGCAGTTTACGGGGGGGTGAGCAGTTCTTC CASSLRGGEQFF
- TRBJ1-1 TRBV9 14 - TGTGCCAGCAGCGTAGCACCCGGAACCACTGAAGCTTTCTTT CASSVAPGTTEAFF
- TRBJ1-5 TRBV6-1 13 - TGTGCCAGCGTTATACAATTCAATCAGCCCCAGCATTTT CASVIQFNQPQHF
- TRBJ2-1 TRBV20-1 11 few TGCAGTGCTAGTTCTAGGGATGAGCAGTTCTTC CSASSRDEQFF
TRBD1 TRBJ1-1 TRBV5-4 16 few TGTGCCAGCAGCATCCAAGGACAGGGGTTAGACACTGAAGCTTTCTTT CASSIQGQGLDTEAFF
- TRBJ1-2 TRBV5-4 13 few TGTGCCAGCAGCCAAGATCCCAACTATGGCTACACCTTC CASSQDPNYGYTF
TRBD2 TRBJ2-1 TRBV27 15 - TGTGCCAGCAGTGGAAGCGGGGGGAACTACAATGAGCAGTTCTTC CASSGSGGNYNEQFF
- TRBJ2-7 TRBV2 16 few TGTGCCAGCAGCGCCCACCCTCGACAGATTACCTACGAGCAGTACTTC CASSAHPRQITYEQYF
TRBD2 TRBJ2-2 TRBV6-6 15 - TGTGCCAGCAGTAACCCCTGGGGCGGGAGCGGGGAGCTGTTTTTT CASSNPWGGSGELFF
- TRBJ2-4 TRBV23-1 15 many TGCGCCAGCAGTCAATCAAGGCGGGACGCAAACATTCAGTACTTC CASSQSRRDANIQYF
- TRBJ2-1 TRBV5-6 13 few TGTGCCAGCAGTCCGCAACGCAGCAATGAGCAGTTCTTC CASSPQRSNEQFF
- TRBJ2-7 TRBV20-1 9 many TGCAGTGCCGGGGTCGAGCAGTACTTC CSAGVEQYF
- TRBJ1-5 TRBV30 13 - TGTGCCTGGAGTGGAGGGGGCAATCAGCCCCAGCATTTT CAWSGGGNQPQHF
TRBD2 TRBJ2-1 TRBV6-1 15 - TGTGCCAGCAGTGAAGCAAGCGGGGGTTTCGGGGAGCAGTTCTTC CASSEASGGFGEQFF
- TRBJ1-1 TRBV6-6 12 many TGTGCCACCGCGCCCGCGAACACTGAAGCTTTCTTT CATAPANTEAFF
TRBD2 TRBJ2-5 TRBV7-9 16 - TGTGCCAGCAGCCCCCACGGGGGGGGAGTAGGAGAGACCCAGTACTTC CASSPHGGGVGETQYF
- TRBJ1-2 TRBV9 14 many TGTGCCAGCAGCGTAGAACCTATTAACTATGGCTACACCTTC CASSVEPINYGYTF
- TRBJ2-1 TRBV7-3 14 - TGTGCCAGCAGCTTAGACTCGACTACCAATGAGCAGTTCTTC CASSLDSTTNEQFF
- TRBJ2-3 TRBV28 12 few TGTGCCAGCAGTACGAGAACAGATACGCAGTATTTT CASSTRTDTQYF
TRBD2 TRBJ2-2 TRBV7-3 15 - TGTGCCAGCAGCTTATCAGCGGGAGGTACCGGGGAGCTGTTTTTT CASSLSAGGTGELFF
- TRBJ1-2 TRBV19 12 - TGTGCCAGTAGTATATCGGTTTATGGCTACACCTTC CASSISVYGYTF
- TRBJ2-3 TRBV10-3 15 few TGTGCCACCAGGAACCGGGACATAAGCACAGATACGCAGTATTTT CATRNRDISTDTQYF
TRBD2 TRBJ2-7 TRBV18 15 few TGTGCCAGCTCACCGCGGGGGGCTGGTACCTACGAGCAGTACTTC CASSPRGAGTYEQYF
- TRBJ1-1 TRBV12-5 14 few TGTGCTAGTGGTGCCGACAGGAGGAACACTGAAGCTTTCTTT CASGADRRNTEAFF
TRBD2 TRBJ2-1 TRBV25-1 16 - TGTGCCAGCAGTGAATGGGGGCTAGCGGGGTTCAATGAGCAGTTCTTC CASSEWGLAGFNEQFF